These T cell receptor beta chains were read from a single sample in a study of regulatory T cells in long-lasting Graves disease. Each CDR3 protein gets one entry after TCRdb re-called the multiplex PCR reads with MiXCR. The sample consists of 400,000 to 500,000 distinct CDR3 sequences, 15% to 20% of them appearing once. The data also belong to a second study, concerning T cells in Graves' hyperthyroidism and ophthalmopathy.

Sequenced here: peripheral blood mononuclear cells (PBMCs), sampled at new diagnosis, from a patient treated with antithyroid drugs. The receptors shown here come from a woman in her late teens or twenties with Graves disease. CDR3s include the opening cysteine and the closing phenylalanine or tryptophan. D genes are given only for firm matches. Size tells how often a clone was seen (once, few, many) or the class of an expanded clone, and some rows leave it out.

d_gene | j_gene | v_gene | abundance | CDR3aa | CDR3nt
- | TRBJ1-6 | TRBV12-3/TRBV12-4 | - | CASRQVGSPLHF | TGTGCCAGCAGACAAGTAGGTTCACCCCTCCACTTT
- | TRBJ1-4 | TRBV5-4 | - | CASSFRGAPEKLFF | TGTGCCAGCAGCTTCCGGGGGGCGCCTGAAAAACTGTTTTTT
- | TRBJ2-6 | TRBV7-2 | - | CASSRPGGSGANVLTF | TGTGCCAGCAGCCGCCCCGGGGGTTCTGGGGCCAACGTCCTGACTTTC
- | TRBJ1-1 | TRBV6-1 | few | CASSEFGDAAEAFF | TGTGCCAGCAGTGAATTTGGGGATGCGGCTGAAGCTTTCTTT
- | TRBJ1-4 | TRBV4-1 | few | CASSQDLGKLFF | TGCGCCAGCAGTCAAGATCTTGGAAAACTGTTTTTT
- | TRBJ2-7 | TRBV6-1 | many | CASSSQNYEQYF | TGTGCCAGCAGTAGCCAGAACTACGAGCAGTACTTC
- | TRBJ1-1 | TRBV27 | many | CASSFYEDTEAFF | TGTGCCAGCAGTTTCTACGAAGACACTGAAGCTTTCTTT
- | TRBJ1-4 | TRBV11-2 | many | CASSSADQKLFF | TGTGCCAGCAGCTCCGCCGACCAAAAACTGTTTTTT
TRBD2 | TRBJ2-3 | TRBV29-1 | many | CSVEASGGDTQYF | TGCAGCGTTGAAGCTAGCGGTGGGGATACGCAGTATTTT
TRBD1 | TRBJ1-4 | TRBV20-1 | few | CSASRDSNEKLFF | TGCAGTGCTAGCCGGGACAGTAATGAAAAACTGTTTTTT
- | TRBJ1-1 | TRBV20-1 | many | CSASLNPEAFF | TGCAGTGCTAGCCTCAACCCTGAAGCTTTCTTT
- | TRBJ1-3 | TRBV7-6 | few | CASSPQGRNTIYF | TGTGCCAGCAGCCCACAGGGTAGAAACACCATATATTTT
- | TRBJ1-4 | TRBV27 | - | CASSGLLREKLFF | TGTGCCAGCAGTGGTCTGTTACGGGAAAAACTGTTTTTT
- | TRBJ2-5 | TRBV6-1 | - | CASSRNDPRETQYF | TGTGCCAGCAGCCGAAATGACCCTCGGGAGACCCAGTACTTC
TRBD2 | TRBJ2-7 | TRBV11-2 | - | CASSLSSGTSGNYEQYF | TGTGCCAGCAGCTTATCTAGCGGGACTAGCGGGAACTACGAGCAGTACTTC
TRBD1 | TRBJ1-1 | TRBV18 | few | CASSPMTGAMNTEAFF | TGTGCCAGCTCACCAATGACAGGGGCTATGAACACTGAAGCTTTCTTT
- | TRBJ2-7 | TRBV28 | many | CATLRGTSF | TGTGCCACCCTACGGGGCACGAGCTTC
- | TRBJ2-3 | TRBV13 | many | CASSFRDPYSTDTQYF | TGTGCCAGCAGCTTCAGGGATCCCTATAGCACAGATACGCAGTATTTT
- | TRBJ1-1 | TRBV7-2 | few | CASSQGPWQYLLNTEAFF | TGTGCCAGCAGCCAAGGTCCTTGGCAGTACCTTCTTAACACTGAAGCTTTCTTT
TRBD2 | TRBJ2-2 | TRBV6-5 | - | CASSSGLAGGPTKDGELFF | TGTGCCAGCAGTTCCGGACTAGCGGGAGGGCCTACCAAGGACGGGGAGCTGTTTTTT
TRBD1 | TRBJ2-7 | TRBV7-2 | few | CASSLVTQNDRGPRSRYEQYF | TGTGCCAGCAGCTTAGTCACACAAAACGACAGGGGGCCGAGGAGCCGCTACGAGCAGTACTTC
- | TRBJ2-5 | TRBV2 | - | CASNSGTGGETQYF | TGTGCCAGCAATAGCGGGACAGGAGGAGAGACCCAGTACTTC
- | TRBJ1-5 | TRBV20-1 | few | CSASNRNQPQHF | TGCAGTGCTAGTAACCGAAATCAGCCCCAGCATTTT
TRBD1 | TRBJ2-7 | TRBV5-1 | many | CASSLFGQGALPFYEQYF | TGCGCCAGCAGCTTGTTTGGACAGGGGGCCCTACCATTCTACGAGCAGTACTTC
- | TRBJ2-3 | TRBV6-1 | many | CASTHAGSGGRYTQYF | TGTGCCAGCACCCACGCAGGGTCTGGGGGTAGATATACGCAGTATTTT
TRBD1 | TRBJ1-2 | TRBV6-2/TRBV6-3 | many | CASSYRGQGGYTF | TGTGCCAGCAGCTACAGGGGGCAGGGTGGCTACACCTTC
- | TRBJ2-7 | TRBV9 | few | CASSPHPGNEQYF | TGTGCCAGCAGCCCACACCCCGGGAACGAGCAGTACTTC
TRBD1 | TRBJ2-7 | TRBV5-1 | many | CASSLDGQGLFYEQYF | TGCGCCAGCAGCTTGGACGGACAGGGACTTTTCTACGAGCAGTACTTC
TRBD2 | TRBJ2-7 | TRBV3-1 | many | CASSQDQASGAYEQYF | TGTGCCAGCAGCCAAGATCAGGCTAGCGGCGCCTACGAGCAGTACTTC
TRBD2 | TRBJ2-2 | TRBV7-3 | many | CASSLQSGTDGELFF | TGTGCCAGCAGCTTACAAAGCGGGACGGACGGGGAGCTGTTTTTT
- | TRBJ2-7 | TRBV3-1 | many | CASSSGATYEQYF | TGTGCCAGCAGCTCCGGGGCCACCTACGAGCAGTACTTC
- | TRBJ2-2 | TRBV30 | many | CAWRGSSMGELFF | TGTGCCTGGAGAGGATCTAGTATGGGGGAGCTGTTTTTT
TRBD1 | TRBJ2-1 | TRBV19 | few | CASTGTGYYEQFF | TGTGCCAGCACCGGGACAGGGTACTATGAGCAGTTCTTC
- | TRBJ2-5 | TRBV6-5 | - | CASSYSKNQAWETQYF | TGTGCCAGCAGTTACTCGAAGAACCAGGCATGGGAGACCCAGTACTTC
- | TRBJ1-4 | TRBV28 | - | CASSLVSTNEKLFF | TGTGCCAGCAGTTTGGTTTCAACTAATGAAAAACTGTTTTTT
TRBD2 | TRBJ2-5 | TRBV29-1 | - | CSGAGGSGSGEQYF | TGCAGCGGGGCGGGCGGGAGCGGGAGTGGGGAGCAGTACTTC
- | TRBJ2-4 | TRBV5-1 | - | CASSLADTLAKNIQYF | TGCGCCAGCAGCTTGGCCGACACGCTAGCCAAAAACATTCAGTACTTC
- | TRBJ1-6 | TRBV7-9 | - | CASSLRGGGNGSPLHF | TGTGCCAGCAGCTTAAGGGGCGGCGGGAATGGTTCACCCCTCCACTTT
- | TRBJ2-3 | TRBV20-1 | few | CSTSPAGTDTQYF | TGCAGTACGTCCCCAGCGGGCACAGATACGCAGTATTTT
TRBD2 | TRBJ2-3 | TRBV7-3 | few | CASSLASGIGDTQYF | TGTGCCAGCAGCCTGGCGAGCGGGATAGGAGATACGCAGTATTTT
- | TRBJ2-1 | TRBV27 | many | CASSFRETEQFF | TGTGCCAGCAGTTTTCGGGAGACTGAGCAGTTCTTC
TRBD2 | TRBJ2-1 | TRBV7-8 | few | CASSLALAGVLGEQFF | TGTGCCAGCAGCTTAGCTCTAGCGGGAGTGTTAGGTGAGCAGTTCTTC
TRBD2 | TRBJ2-1 | TRBV19 | - | CASSVAGGVEQFF | TGTGCCAGTAGTGTAGCGGGAGGCGTGGAGCAGTTCTTC
- | TRBJ2-3 | TRBV20-1 | many | CSAPQRAYTDTQYF | TGCAGTGCTCCGCAGCGGGCCTACACAGATACGCAGTATTTT
TRBD1 | TRBJ2-5 | TRBV20-1 | few | CRTGQGMGETQYF | TGCAGAACCGGACAGGGAATGGGAGAGACCCAGTACTTC
- | TRBJ1-2 | TRBV28 | few | CASSAGNWGTMANYGYTF | TGTGCCAGCAGTGCAGGGAATTGGGGGACCATGGCTAACTATGGCTACACCTTC
- | TRBJ2-5 | TRBV28 | many | CASSFHGQETQYF | TGTGCCAGCAGTTTTCACGGTCAAGAGACCCAGTACTTC